What follows are 27 T cell receptor beta chains derived from one specimen sequenced in a study of blood T cell repertoires in COVID-19. TCRdb keeps only in-frame clones here, not all; method: immunoSEQ multiplex PCR. Altogether 200,000 or so clones are present, around 83% being singletons, with the ten largest covering around 2%. Sequenced material: peripheral blood. Receptors were obtained from a man aged 35-49 years who had recovered from COVID-19.

The V and J genes are TRBV7-8 and TRBJ2-7; D is undetermined. The CDR3 is 14 residues long. V shed 2 bases and J shed 4 bases, with 12 bases lying between them. Germline CDR1 SGHVS, CDR2 FQNEAQ. CDR3 nucleotides: TGTGCCAGCAGCTTACAGATCGATGCTTACGAGCAGTACTTC. It yields the protein CASSLQIDAYEQYF.

This clone has only one observation. This chain links TRBV7-2 with TRBJ2-1; a weak D match, TRBD2 (6 bases). There are 16 residues in the CDR3. The V gene's germline CDR1 is SGHTA and CDR2 FQGNSA. V lost 1 base and J 1 base, leaving 11 bases between the germline ends. DNA for the CDR3: TGTGCCAGCAGCTTAGACCCCCGGGGGTCCTACAATGAGCAGTTCTTC. It encodes CASSLDPRGSYNEQFF.

In its sample, this clone was seen a few times. The genes are TRBV10-2 and TRBJ1-2; 9 positions agree with TRBD1. The CDR3 spans 12 residues. Germline CDR1 reads WSHSY; CDR2 reads SAAADI. V was clipped by 6 bases and J by 7 bases; unmatched bases: 3. CDR3 nucleotide sequence: TGCGCCAGCAGCACGACAGGGGGTGGCTACACCTTC. Protein sequence: CASSTTGGGYTF.

The genes are TRBV5-6 and TRBJ1-2; D is possibly TRBD1 (5 bases). The CDR3 totals 19 residues. The ends were cut back, 6 bases at V and 3 bases at J, with 30 bases in the middle. The germline V gene encodes CDR1 SGHDT and CDR2 YYEEEE. CDR3 DNA sequence: TGTGCCAGCATATCTACCCGGGGGTTTGGCCTTGGTTTTGACTATGGCTACACCTTC. Translated: CASISTRGFGLGFDYGYTF.

The V call is TRBV7-8, the J call TRBJ2-6; D not certain. V shed 5 bases and J shed 0 bases, with 11 bases lying between them. CDR3 length: 16 amino acids. Germline values: CDR1 SGHVS, CDR2 FQNEAQ. The CDR3 DNA reads as TGTGCCAGCAGCCACAGAACAAGCTCTGGGGCCAACGTCCTGACTTTC. Translating gives CASSHRTSSGANVLTF.

This clone was seen a single time. This sequence joins TRBV5-1 and TRBJ2-7; 12 bases fit TRBD2. Germline-derived CDR1 and CDR2 are SGHRS and YFSETQ. This CDR3 comprises 15 residues. V shed 5 bases, J shed 3 bases, and the junction held 6 bases outside the gene matches. DNA of the CDR3: TGCGCCAGCAGTATGACTAGCGGGAGAGGCTACGAGCAGTACTTC. Its protein product is CASSMTSGRGYEQYF.

The rearrangement uses TRBV5-1 and TRBJ2-1; D remains unclear. Germline V gives CDR1 SGHRS, CDR2 YFSETQ. CDR3 length: 15 residues. V was shortened by 5 bases and J by 0 bases, with 12 bases between the two germline ends. The CDR3 coding sequence is TGCGCCAGCAGTACGACTGATAGCTCCTACAATGAGCAGTTCTTC. Amino acids: CASSTTDSSYNEQFF. Looking up the rest from reference TRBV5-1 and TRBJ2-1 gives the full variable domain: KAGVTQTPRYLIKTRGQQVTLSCSPISGHRSVSWYQQTPGQGLQFLFEYFSETQRNKGNFPGRFSGRQFSNSRSEMNVSTLELGDSALYLCASSTTDSSYNEQFFGPGTRLTVL.

The chain is built from TRBV28 and TRBJ1-5; no clear D. The CDR3 runs 14 residues. Germline loops: CDR1 MDHEN, CDR2 SYDVKM. Trimming cost V 10 bases and J 2 bases, with 15 bases left between them. The CDR3 bases are TGTGCCATTGAACGGGGATTAGGCAATCAGCCCCAGCATTTT. Its translation is CAIERGLGNQPQHF.

V gene TRBV9 combines with J gene TRBJ2-1, with D possibly TRBD2 on 8 matching bases. V lost 4 bases and J lost 8, with 16 bases in between. In germline, CDR1 is SGDLS, CDR2 YYNGEE. This CDR3 is built from 14 residues. For the CDR3, the DNA is TGTGCCAGCAGCTCGGGACAGCGGGGGCATGAGCAGTTCTTC. It encodes CASSSGQRGHEQFF.

The chain is built from TRBV19 and TRBJ2-7; 7 nucleotides align to TRBD1. This CDR3 has 14 amino acids. The V and J ends lost 6 bases and 6 bases, in that order; junction bases with no gene match: 11. The germline V gene has CDR1 LNHDA and CDR2 SQIVND (reference sequence). The CDR3 sequence is CASSQQEGGAEQYF. The DNA for the CDR3 is TGTGCCAGTAGCCAACAAGAAGGGGGCGCCGAGCAGTACTTC.

The J gene is TRBJ2-7, the V gene TRBV11-2, with 7 bases aligning to TRBD1. Trimming took 4 bases from V and 1 from J; bases not matched to a gene: 7. CDR1 and CDR2 from the germline V gene are SGHAT and FQNNGV. CDR3 size: 15 residues. CDR3 sequence: CASSSLRQGSYEQYF. Written as DNA, the CDR3 is TGTGCCAGCAGCTCGTTGAGACAGGGTTCCTACGAGCAGTACTTC.

The chain carries TRBV19 and TRBJ2-4; 12 nucleotides agree with TRBD1. Trimming removed 5 bases from V and 5 bases from J; junction bases left unmatched: 16. The germline V gene encodes CDR1 LNHDA and CDR2 SQIVND (reference sequence). The CDR3 length is 19 residues. CDR3 DNA sequence: TGTGCCAGTAGTTCCACCGGGACAGGGGGCGTGGGCAGACAAAACATTCAGTACTTC. Translating gives CASSSTGTGGVGRQNIQYF.

The table lists this clone with a few counts. J is TRBJ2-1 and V is TRBV5-1; TRBD1 agrees at 10 bases. With 3 bases clipped from V and 5 bases from J, the junction kept 5 bases outside the gene matches. Germline V gene sequence: CDR1 SGHRS, CDR2 YFSETQ. The length of the CDR3 is 15 residues. CDR3 DNA: TGCGCCAGCAGCTCCCGGGACAGGGGTAACAATGAGCAGTTCTTC. This gives the protein CASSSRDRGNNEQFF.

The chain uses TRBV5-1 and TRBJ2-7; the D gene is possibly TRBD1 (7 bases). The CDR3 totals 14 residues. The V end was cut by 4 bases, the J end by 3 bases, with 14 bases between. Germline V gives CDR1 SGHRS, CDR2 YFSETQ. CDR3 bases: TGCGCCAGCAGCCCGGGGGACAGTTACTACGAGCAGTACTTC. It yields the protein CASSPGDSYYEQYF.

The chain links TRBV11-3 to TRBJ2-1; D is unclear. Germline V gene data show CDR1 as SGHNT and CDR2 as YENEEA. The CDR3 is 11 amino acids. V was pared by 4 bases and J by 10 bases, with 8 bases between. For the CDR3, the DNA is TGTGCCAGCAGCTCCCCCGGGGAGCAGTTCTTC. This encodes CASSSPGEQFF.

The rearrangement uses TRBV7-7 and TRBJ1-4; weak D call: TRBD1 (5 bases). V was trimmed by 5 bases and J by 4 bases, leaving 11 bases between them. Looked up from germline, CDR1 is SSHAT and CDR2 is FNYEAQ (reference sequence). The CDR3 sequence is 14 residues long. The CDR3 region has the DNA TGTGCCAGCAGCCGCGGGACTGGTAATGAAAAACTGTTTTTT. It specifies CASSRGTGNEKLFF.

CDR3 amino acids: CASSSRVGNTIYF. CDR3 bases: TGTGCCAGCAGCAGCAGGGTCGGAAACACCATATATTTT. The J gene is TRBJ1-3, the V gene TRBV7-2; weak D call: TRBD1 (5 bases). V dropped 5 bases and J dropped 4 bases, with 9 bases sitting between them. Germline loops: CDR1 SGHTA, CDR2 FQGNSA. This CDR3 has 13 residues.

The chain carries TRBV6-1 and TRBJ1-2, with a possible D match to TRBD1 (6 bases). The CDR3 contains 16 residues. Trimming pared 1 base from V and 6 bases from J, leaving 18 bases between. Germline V gene lookup returns CDR1 MNHNS and CDR2 SASEGT. CDR3 amino acids: CASSEDPGQRLHGYTF. The CDR3 DNA is TGTGCCAGCAGTGAAGATCCCGGACAGAGACTTCATGGCTACACCTTC.

This clone has a handful of counts. The CDR3 sequence is CASSPTGQGFGYTF. CDR3 bases: TGTGCCAGCAGCCCGACAGGACAGGGATTTGGCTACACCTTC. The J gene is TRBJ1-2, the V gene TRBV9, with 8 positions matching TRBD1. The V segment lost 4 bases and the J segment 7 bases; nucleotides outside the gene matches: 9. In germline, CDR1 is SGDLS, CDR2 YYNGEE. The CDR3 runs 14 residues.

This chain uses TRBV18 with TRBJ2-7; TRBD1 aligns across 8 bases. Germline V gene sequence: CDR1 KGHSH, CDR2 LQKENI. This CDR3 contains 13 residues. V shed 3 bases, J shed 6 bases, and the junction held 4 bases outside the gene matches. CDR3 region: CASSPDRAGEQYF. The CDR3 nucleotides are TGTGCCAGCTCACCGGACAGGGCCGGCGAGCAGTACTTC.

The chain recombines TRBV4-1 with TRBJ2-3; a weak D match, TRBD2 (6 bases). V was shortened by 4 bases and J by 3 bases, with 17 bases between the two germline ends. The CDR3 is 16 residues long. CDR1 is MGHRA and CDR2 is YSYEKL in the germline V gene. This chain's CDR3 is CASSRKGGSGTDTQYF. The CDR3 DNA reads as TGCGCCAGCAGCCGAAAAGGAGGGTCGGGGACAGATACGCAGTATTTT.

The chain joins TRBV5-6 to TRBJ2-1, with TRBD1 as a possible D gene (7 bases). V gave up 4 bases and J gave up 3 bases, with 17 bases separating them. The CDR3 runs 16 residues. Looked up from germline, CDR1 is SGHDT and CDR2 is YYEEEE. The CDR3 reads CASSARAGQIYNEQFF. The CDR3 coding sequence is TGTGCCAGCAGCGCAAGGGCGGGACAGATCTACAATGAGCAGTTCTTC.

The J gene is TRBJ2-3, the V gene TRBV29-1, with D tentatively TRBD2 (6 bases). The germline CDR1 and CDR2 sequences are SQVTM and ANQGSEA. The CDR3 consists of 11 residues. Trimming removed 4 bases at V and 12 bases at J, with 14 bases between. The CDR3 DNA follows: TGCAGCGTTGGACCAGCGGGTCTTCAGTATTTT. This encodes CSVGPAGLQYF.

The rearrangement links TRBV19 to TRBJ2-2; TRBD1 is a possible D gene (6 bases). The germline gives CDR1 LNHDA, CDR2 SQIVND (reference sequence). V lost 10 bases and J 6 bases, leaving 18 bases between the germline ends. The CDR3 contains 14 residues. The CDR3 sequence is CATATGAGPGELFF. As DNA, the CDR3 is TGTGCCACCGCGACAGGCGCCGGACCCGGGGAGCTGTTTTTT. Looking up the rest from reference TRBV19 and TRBJ2-2 gives the full variable domain: DGGITQSPKYLFRKEGQNVTLSCEQNLNHDAMYWYRQDPGQGLRLIYYSQIVNDFQKGDIAEGYSVSREKKESFPLTVTSAQKNPTAFYLCATATGAGPGELFFGEGSRLTVL.

Only one count was recorded for this clone. The V call is TRBV5-1, the J call TRBJ1-1; D is uncertain. The CDR3 loop spans 13 amino acids. V was shortened by 2 bases and J by 5 bases, with 10 bases between the two germline ends. CDR1 is SGHRS and CDR2 is YFSETQ in the germline V gene. CDR3 sequence reads: CASSFSSWTEAFF. The CDR3 nucleotides read TGCGCCAGCAGCTTCTCAAGCTGGACTGAAGCTTTCTTT.

V is TRBV29-1 and J is TRBJ2-5; possibly TRBD1 for D (6 bases). The V gene lost 4 bases and the J gene lost 2 bases, with 8 bases spanning the gap. Looked up from germline, CDR1 is SQVTM and CDR2 is ANQGSEA. CDR3 length: 12 amino acids. The DNA of the CDR3 is TGCAGCGTTGCGCAGGGGCAAGAGACCCAGTACTTC. This sequence encodes CSVAQGQETQYF.

This clone was observed a handful of times. V usage is TRBV6-1 and J usage is TRBJ1-2; D is undetermined. The CDR3 is 13 residues long. The germline gives CDR1 MNHNS, CDR2 SASEGT. V shed 2 bases and J shed 3 bases, with 7 bases lying between them. In nucleotides, the CDR3 is TGTGCCAGCAGTGAAAGCGGGTACTATGGCTACACCTTC. Its translation: CASSESGYYGYTF.